Presented here are 5 T cell receptor beta chains from one specimen sequenced in a study of cytomegalovirus exposure and HLA in healthy donors. PCR amplification relied on 60 Vbeta primers (plus 13 Jbeta primers). The repertoire was sequenced with immunoSEQ multiplex PCR; TCRdb's copy has only in-frame clones and lacks some. The sample consists of 150,000 to 200,000 clones, about 80% of them appearing once. Sequenced input: PBMCs. Receptor source: a female donor in good health and CMV-seronegative.

The V gene is TRBV9, the J gene TRBJ2-5; 9 bases match TRBD1. CDR1 SGDLS and CDR2 YYNGEE come from the germline V gene. CDR3 length: 14 residues. Losses at the gene ends were 2 bases for V and 4 bases for J; bases not matched to a gene: 3. The CDR3 coding sequence is TGTGCCAGCAGCGTGGGACAGGGTCGAGAGACCCAGTACTTC. It translates to CASSVGQGRETQYF.

This clone came up once. This chain uses TRBV5-1 with TRBJ1-2; TRBD1 matches at 7 bases. Trimming removed 5 bases from V and 8 bases from J; junction bases left unmatched: 9. The length of the CDR3 is 13 residues. Germline assignment: CDR1 SGHRS and CDR2 YFSETQ. CDR3 sequence: CASRIDRVGGYTF. CDR3 nucleotide sequence: TGCGCCAGCAGGATTGACAGGGTGGGCGGCTACACCTTC.

The CDR3 spells CASSLPGSSNQPQHF. DNA for the CDR3: TGTGCCAGCAGCTTGCCAGGTTCTAGCAATCAGCCCCAGCATTTT. J is TRBJ1-5 and V is TRBV5-8; D uncertain. This CDR3 spans 15 amino acids. Germline CDR1 is SGHTS and CDR2 is YDEGEE. The ends were cut back, 1 base at V and 0 bases at J, with 8 bases in the middle.

This clone appeared once. The J gene is TRBJ2-6, the V gene TRBV10-3; TRBD1 is a possible D gene (6 bases). From germline, CDR1 is ENHRY and CDR2 SYGVKD. The CDR3 is made up of 15 amino acids. V shed 4 bases and J shed 2 bases, with 9 bases lying between them. CDR3 amino acids: CAISGQGTGANVLTF. In DNA, the CDR3 is TGTGCCATCAGTGGTCAGGGGACTGGGGCCAACGTCCTGACTTTC.

CDR3 region: CARSGGATEAFF. DNA of the CDR3: TGTGCCAGATCAGGGGGCGCGACTGAAGCTTTCTTT. This rearrangement joins TRBV27 to TRBJ1-1, with 8 bases that match TRBD1. The V and J ends lost 9 bases and 5 bases, in that order; junction bases with no gene match: 5. Germline V CDR1 and CDR2: MNHEY, SMNVEV (reference sequence). The CDR3 has 12 residues.